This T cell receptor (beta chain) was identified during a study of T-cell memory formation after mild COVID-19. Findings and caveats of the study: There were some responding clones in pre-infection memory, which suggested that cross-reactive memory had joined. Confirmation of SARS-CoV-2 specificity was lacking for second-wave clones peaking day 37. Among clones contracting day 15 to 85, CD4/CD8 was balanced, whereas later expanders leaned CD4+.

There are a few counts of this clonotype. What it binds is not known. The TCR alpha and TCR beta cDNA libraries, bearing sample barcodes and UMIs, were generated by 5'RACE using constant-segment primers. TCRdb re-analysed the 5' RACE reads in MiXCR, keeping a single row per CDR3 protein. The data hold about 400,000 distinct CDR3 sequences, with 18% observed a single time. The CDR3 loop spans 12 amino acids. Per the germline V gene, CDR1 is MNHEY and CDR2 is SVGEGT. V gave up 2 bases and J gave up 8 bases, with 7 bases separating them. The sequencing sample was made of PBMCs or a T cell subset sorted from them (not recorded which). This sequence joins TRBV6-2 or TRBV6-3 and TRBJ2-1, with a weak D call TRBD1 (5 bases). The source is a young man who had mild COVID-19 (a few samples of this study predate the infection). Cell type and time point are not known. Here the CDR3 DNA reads TGTGCCAGCAGTTACGGGGCCCATGAGCAGTTCTTC. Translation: CASSYGAHEQFF.